The source of this T cell receptor (beta chain) is a study of a mutant IDH1 vaccine in newly diagnosed glioma (dated by TCRdb to about 2021). Regarding the complete study: The approximately 32 treated patients were roughly 62% male and around 40% female, with a mean age of approximately 38 years. Before enrollment, most patients had been given radiochemotherapy with temozolomide as standard therapy, while the rest had received either radiotherapy alone or temozolomide alone. Peripheral blood was drawn at six visits: V03 (baseline), V05, V07, V10, V12 and V13. For exploratory analyses, about 25 treated patients had longitudinal TCRB deep sequencing done wherever samples were available. The paper's findings and limits, for the study overall: According to the authors, sample limitations meant that analyses of patient blood samples could not be reproduced. Selection of PBMC samples for TCRB deep sequencing was based on availability. Pseudoprogression appeared unrelated to alterations in the top peripheral T cell clonotypes detected by TCRB sequencing. Across multiple MHC alleles, vaccine-induced immune responses were seen in 90% to 95% of patients.

The sample's time point, from its label and the paper: baseline, week 1 (first vaccination visit). The treatment or condition label of this sample denotes: pre-vaccination baseline after standard-of-care therapy. Donors had newly diagnosed WHO grade 3 or 4 IDH1-mutant astrocytomas with loss of nuclear ATRX. The samples were drawn from NOA16, a multicentre, single-arm, open-label phase I trial in Germany that tested a mutant IDH1 peptide vaccine in humans for the first time. For immunogenicity testing, the blood drawn at visit V03 was used as the baseline sample. Genomic DNA for TCRB sequencing was extracted from EDTA blood using the DNeasy Blood and Tissue Kit. V loses 6 bases of germline sequence and J loses 4 bases, and the interval between the two ends is 7 bases. CDR1 and CDR2 are drawn from the germline V gene: MNHEY, SVGAGI. The CDR3, from cysteine to phenylalanine, totals 12 residues. Kept here is only the CDR3 DNA, which spans 36 bases and is read in frame from base 1.

To note about this clone: It lacks a known antigen. There are no base qualities to consult, and no much larger clone falls within one base.

The library was produced with the immunoSEQ multiplex PCR assay. Rearranged TCR beta chain sequences were amplified with the hsTCRB Kit following the manufacturer's protocol. TCRB libraries were sequenced on an Illumina MiSeq. For the original study's pipeline: Demultiplexing, trimming and gene mapping were performed with the kit vendor's proprietary platform. TCRdb retrieved this table from immuneACCESS and kept in-frame rearrangements only. Not all clones are present; in checked studies, unresolved V genes account for under half, and no reason is known for the remainder. V and J calls and clone size follow that table, whereas D and trimming were derived from the DNA. In this sample the table shows over 25,000 clones, roughly nine tenths of which occur a single time. The ten largest clones capture 4.8% of the sample.

The chain employs TRBV6-5 and TRBJ1-3, with the D gene too uncertain to name. This specimen consisted of PBMCs, obtained from a glioma patient treated with radiotherapy, temozolomide or both. The sequence was obtained from a middle-aged woman with glioma. The nucleotides read TGTGCCAGCAGGAACCCAGGAAACACCATATATTTT. This translates into CASRNPGNTIYF.